These 15 T cell receptor beta chains originate from one sample sequenced in a study of identical twins (dated by TCRdb to between 2015 and 2016). The method behind the library was 5' RACE. TCRdb names Illumina HiSeq 2000 as the instrument used. The raw public data were reprocessed by TCRdb itself: fastp quality trimming at Q25, MiXCR clonotype calling, in-frame beta chains only. Every distinct CDR3 protein forms one entry, paired with its most common genes and DNA. A total of some 730,000 distinct CDR3 sequences appear in this sample, 18% of them only once. The top ten clones comprise under 15% of the sample. The sample was also reused in another study, on T cells expressing NK-cell markers.

Sequenced sample: PBMCs. Every receptor here comes from a woman in her late teens or twenties in good health.

This clonotype was detected ten times or more. The chain links TRBV12-3 or TRBV12-4 to TRBJ2-3; D gene unclear. The ends were cut back, 6 bases at V and 3 bases at J, with 4 bases in the middle. The CDR3 loop spans 11 amino acids. CDR3 residues: CASSLTDTQYF. CDR3 nucleotide sequence: TGTGCCAGCAGCTTGACAGATACGCAGTATTTT.

This clonotype turned up a few times. The chain combines TRBV5-6 with TRBJ2-1; no firm D call. CDR3 size: 15 residues. V was clipped by 5 bases and J by 0 bases, with 12 bases between them. The V gene's germline CDR1 is SGHDT and CDR2 YYEEEE. The DNA of the CDR3 is TGTGCCAGCAGTCGAAAACCCCACTCCTACAATGAGCAGTTCTTC. This encodes CASSRKPHSYNEQFF.

This clonotype has a handful of counts. The chain has TRBV12-3 or TRBV12-4 and TRBJ2-7; 9 bases are shared with TRBD2. This CDR3 is 14 amino acids long. The junction had 6 bases not matched to a gene; V was cut back by 3 bases and J by 6 bases. CDR3 loop: CASSLPSGALEQYF. The CDR3 DNA reads TGTGCCAGCAGTTTGCCTAGCGGGGCCCTCGAGCAGTACTTC.

This clonotype was detected a few times. DNA for the CDR3: TGTGCCAGCAGGTGGTCCACCGAGCAGTACTTC. This translates into CASRWSTEQYF. The rearrangement joins TRBV6-2 or TRBV6-3 to TRBJ2-7; D is undetermined. Trimming removed 6 bases from V and 6 bases from J, with 9 bases in between. The CDR3 is 11 amino acids. The germline CDR1 and CDR2 sequences are MNHEY and SVGEGT.

A few counts support this clonotype. J is TRBJ1-1 and V is TRBV12-3 or TRBV12-4, with D possibly matching TRBD1 (6 bases). The germline V and J ends were trimmed by 3 bases and 3 bases, with 8 bases remaining between them. The CDR3 has 13 residues. The CDR3 nucleotides are TGTGCCAGCAGTTTGCGACAGGACACTGAAGCTTTCTTT. This gives the protein CASSLRQDTEAFF.

This clonotype came up a few times. The chain employs TRBV27 and TRBJ1-1; D remains unclear. Per the germline V gene, CDR1 is MNHEY and CDR2 is SMNVEV (reference sequence). The CDR3 runs 11 residues. The V and J ends lost 9 bases and 11 bases respectively, with 16 bases between them. The CDR3 nucleotides are TGTGCCAGTGTTCGATCTGGGATGGCTTTCTTT. Protein: CASVRSGMAFF.

The CDR3 DNA is TGCAGTGCTAGGGTACCCGCCGGGGGAGAGACCCAGTACTTC. Encoded protein: CSARVPAGGETQYF. V usage is TRBV20-1 and J usage is TRBJ2-5; D may be TRBD2 (6 bases). Germline CDR1 is DFQATT and CDR2 is SNEGSKA (reference sequence). V shed 3 bases and J shed 4 bases, with 15 bases lying between them. The CDR3 length is 14 residues.

The chain uses TRBV4-2 and TRBJ2-2, with 8 bases fitting TRBD2. V lost 4 bases and J lost 4; bases outside the gene matches: 5. Per germline, CDR1 LGHNA and CDR2 YNFKEQ. This CDR3 has 15 amino acids. CDR3 nucleotide sequence: TGTGCCAGCAGCCGAAGCGGGGGAATCACCGGGGAGCTGTTTTTT. The encoded protein is CASSRSGGITGELFF.

The V call is TRBV6-5, the J call TRBJ2-7; 10 nucleotides match TRBD1. V lost 0 bases and J lost 7; bases outside the gene matches: 6. Germline CDR1 MNHEY, CDR2 SVGAGI. The CDR3 totals 15 residues. The CDR3 coding sequence is TGTGCCAGCAGTTACTCGGGGACAGGGGCTGGAGAGCAGTACTTC. It codes for CASSYSGTGAGEQYF.

The chain joins TRBV7-2 to TRBJ2-5; D remains unclear. The CDR3 is 14 amino acids. Trimming cost V 5 bases and J 4 bases, with 14 bases left between them. The germline V gene has CDR1 SGHTA and CDR2 FQGNSA. CDR3 in DNA: TGTGCCAGCAGCCCTCGGGTGTTGGGAGAGACCCAGTACTTC. It codes for CASSPRVLGETQYF.

The rearrangement uses TRBV6-5 and TRBJ2-1; TRBD2 matches 9 bases. This CDR3 has 18 amino acids. The junction had 15 bases not matched to a gene; V was cut back by 0 bases and J by 9 bases. From germline, CDR1 is MNHEY and CDR2 SVGAGI. The CDR3 here is CASSYSWIAGASGGEQFF. CDR3 nucleotides: TGTGCCAGCAGTTACTCATGGATAGCGGGGGCCTCGGGAGGTGAGCAGTTCTTC.

The chain joins TRBV15 to TRBJ2-3; TRBD1 is a possible D gene (6 bases). The CDR3 runs to 16 residues. Germline CDR1 reads LNHNV; CDR2 reads YYDKDF (reference sequence). V was cut by 0 bases and J by 1 base, with 11 bases left in between. In nucleotides, the CDR3 is TGTGCCACCAGCAGAGACAAGGGGGTCGGCACAGATACGCAGTATTTT. Translating it yields CATSRDKGVGTDTQYF.

This clonotype was picked up a small number of times. This chain uses TRBV7-2 with TRBJ2-7; a possible D gene is TRBD2 (6 bases). CDR3 length equals 15 residues. Trimming took 6 bases from V and 3 from J, leaving 18 bases between them. Germline-derived CDR1 and CDR2 are SGHTA and FQGNSA. CDR3 loop: CASRRHRDLYYEQYF. In DNA, the CDR3 is TGTGCCAGCAGGCGTCACCGGGACTTATACTACGAGCAGTACTTC.

This clonotype was seen more than once but under ten times. The chain links TRBV20-1 to TRBJ2-1, with 7 bases lining up with TRBD2. Losses at the gene ends were 1 base for V and 4 bases for J; bases not matched to a gene: 10. This CDR3 has 16 residues. Germline CDR1 DFQATT, CDR2 SNEGSKA (reference sequence). CDR3 residues: CSARAKGLEGYNEQFF. As DNA, the CDR3 is TGCAGTGCTAGAGCAAAAGGACTAGAGGGTTACAATGAGCAGTTCTTC.

The chain's CDR3 is CASSPRVAGEGEQYF. CDR3 DNA: TGTGCCAGCAGTCCCCGGGTAGCGGGGGAGGGCGAGCAGTACTTC. V and J are TRBV12-3 or TRBV12-4 and TRBJ2-7; TRBD2 agrees at 9 bases. V was pared by 5 bases and J by 6 bases, with 11 bases of the junction left unmatched. The CDR3 loop spans 15 amino acids.